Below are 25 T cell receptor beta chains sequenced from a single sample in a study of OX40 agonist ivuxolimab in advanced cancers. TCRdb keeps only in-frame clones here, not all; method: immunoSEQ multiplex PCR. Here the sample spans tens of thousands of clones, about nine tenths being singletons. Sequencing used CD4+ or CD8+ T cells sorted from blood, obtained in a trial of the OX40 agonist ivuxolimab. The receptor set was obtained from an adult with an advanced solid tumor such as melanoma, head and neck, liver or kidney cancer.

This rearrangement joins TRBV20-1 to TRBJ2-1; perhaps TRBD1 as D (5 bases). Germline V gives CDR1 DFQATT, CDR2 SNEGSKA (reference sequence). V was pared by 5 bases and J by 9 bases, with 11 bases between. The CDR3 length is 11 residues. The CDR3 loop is CSAPQGGEQFF. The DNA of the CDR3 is TGCAGTGCTCCCCAGGGTGGTGAGCAGTTCTTC.

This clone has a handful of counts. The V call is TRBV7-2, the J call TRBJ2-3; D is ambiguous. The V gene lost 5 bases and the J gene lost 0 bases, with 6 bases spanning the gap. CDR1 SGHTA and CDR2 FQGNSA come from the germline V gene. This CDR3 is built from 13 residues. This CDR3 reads CASSEPSTDTQYF. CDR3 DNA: TGTGCCAGCAGCGAACCGAGCACAGATACGCAGTATTTT. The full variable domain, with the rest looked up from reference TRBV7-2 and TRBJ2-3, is GAGVSQSPSNKVTEKGKDVELRCDPISGHTALYWYRQSLGQGLEFLIYFQGNSAPDKSGLPSDRFSAERTGGSVSTLTIQRTQQEDSAVYLCASSEPSTDTQYFGPGTRLTVL.

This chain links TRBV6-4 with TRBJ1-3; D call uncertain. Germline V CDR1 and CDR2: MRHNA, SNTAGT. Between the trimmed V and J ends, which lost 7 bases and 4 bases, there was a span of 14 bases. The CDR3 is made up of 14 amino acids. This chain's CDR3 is CASTAPGHGNTIYF. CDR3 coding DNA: TGTGCCAGCACCGCGCCGGGTCACGGAAACACCATATATTTT.

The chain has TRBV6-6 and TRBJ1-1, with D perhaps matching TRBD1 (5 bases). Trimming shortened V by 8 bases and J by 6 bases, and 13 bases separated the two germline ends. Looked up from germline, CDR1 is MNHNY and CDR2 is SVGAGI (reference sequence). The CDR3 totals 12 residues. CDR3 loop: CASRQTYAEAFF. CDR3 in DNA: TGTGCCAGCCGACAGACTTATGCTGAAGCTTTCTTT.

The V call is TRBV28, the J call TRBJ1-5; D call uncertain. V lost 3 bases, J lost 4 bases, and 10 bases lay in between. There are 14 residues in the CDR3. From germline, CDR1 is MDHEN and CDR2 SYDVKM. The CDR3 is CASSFRERNQPQHF. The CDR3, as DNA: TGTGCCAGCAGTTTTAGGGAGCGAAATCAGCCCCAGCATTTT.

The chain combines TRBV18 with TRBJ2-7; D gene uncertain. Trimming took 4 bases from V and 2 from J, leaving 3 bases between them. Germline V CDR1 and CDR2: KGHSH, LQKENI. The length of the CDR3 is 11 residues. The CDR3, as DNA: TGTGCCAGCTCACATGCCTACGAGCAGTACTTC. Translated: CASSHAYEQYF.

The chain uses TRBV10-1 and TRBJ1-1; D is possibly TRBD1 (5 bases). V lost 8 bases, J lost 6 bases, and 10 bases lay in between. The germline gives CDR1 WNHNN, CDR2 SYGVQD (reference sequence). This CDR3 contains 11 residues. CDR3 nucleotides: TGCGCCAGCGGGACCGGCGCTGAAGCTTTCTTT. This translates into CASGTGAEAFF.

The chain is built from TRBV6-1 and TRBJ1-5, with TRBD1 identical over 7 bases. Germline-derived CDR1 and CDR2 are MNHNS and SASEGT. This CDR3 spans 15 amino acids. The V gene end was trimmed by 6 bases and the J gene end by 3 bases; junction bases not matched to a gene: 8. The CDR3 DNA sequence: TGTGCCAGCAGCCGAGACAGGGTTGTCAATCAGCCCCAGCATTTT. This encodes CASSRDRVVNQPQHF.

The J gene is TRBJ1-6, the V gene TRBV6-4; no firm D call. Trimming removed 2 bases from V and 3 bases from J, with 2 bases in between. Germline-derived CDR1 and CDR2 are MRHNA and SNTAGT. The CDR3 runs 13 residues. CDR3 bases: TGTGCCAGCAGTGACAGCTATAATTCACCCCTCCACTTT. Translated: CASSDSYNSPLHF.

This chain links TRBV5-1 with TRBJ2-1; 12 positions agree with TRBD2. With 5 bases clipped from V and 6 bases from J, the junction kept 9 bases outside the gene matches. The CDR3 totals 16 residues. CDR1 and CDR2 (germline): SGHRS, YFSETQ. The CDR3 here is CASSSAGTSGFNEQFF. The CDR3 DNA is TGCGCCAGCAGTTCTGCGGGGACTAGCGGGTTCAATGAGCAGTTCTTC.

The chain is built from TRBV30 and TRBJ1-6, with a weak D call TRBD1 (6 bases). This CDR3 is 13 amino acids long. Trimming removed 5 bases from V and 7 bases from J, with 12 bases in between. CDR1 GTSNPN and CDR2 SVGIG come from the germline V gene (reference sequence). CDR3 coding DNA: TGTGCCTGGGGGCTGGGGGGCAATTCACCCCTCCACTTT. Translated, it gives CAWGLGGNSPLHF. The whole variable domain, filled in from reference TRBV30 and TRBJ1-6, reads SQTIHQWPATLVQPVGSPLSLECTVEGTSNPNLYWYRQAAGRGLQLLFYSVGIGQISSEVPQNLSASRPQDRQFILSSKKLLLSDSGFYLCAWGLGGNSPLHFGNGTRLTVT.

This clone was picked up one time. CDR3 sequence reads: CASSGLRDRNTGELFF. In DNA, the CDR3 is TGTGCCAGCAGCGGACTCCGGGACAGGAACACCGGGGAGCTGTTTTTT. This chain joins TRBV6-6 and TRBJ2-2, with TRBD1 matching 7 bases. The CDR3 has 16 amino acids. V shed 6 bases, J shed 1 base, and the junction held 8 bases outside the gene matches. CDR1 MNHNY and CDR2 SVGAGI come from the germline V gene (reference sequence).

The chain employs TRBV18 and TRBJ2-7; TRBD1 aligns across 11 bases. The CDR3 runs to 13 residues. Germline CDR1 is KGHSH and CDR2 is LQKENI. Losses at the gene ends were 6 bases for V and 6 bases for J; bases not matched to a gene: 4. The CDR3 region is CASSAGTGGEQYF. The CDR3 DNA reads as TGTGCCAGCTCGGCCGGGACAGGGGGCGAGCAGTACTTC.

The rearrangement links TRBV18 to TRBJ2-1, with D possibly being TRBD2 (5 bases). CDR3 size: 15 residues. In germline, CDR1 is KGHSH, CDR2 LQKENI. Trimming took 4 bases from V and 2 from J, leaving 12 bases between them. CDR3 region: CASSRGLLAYNEQFF. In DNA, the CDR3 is TGTGCCAGCTCACGAGGACTCCTAGCCTACAATGAGCAGTTCTTC.

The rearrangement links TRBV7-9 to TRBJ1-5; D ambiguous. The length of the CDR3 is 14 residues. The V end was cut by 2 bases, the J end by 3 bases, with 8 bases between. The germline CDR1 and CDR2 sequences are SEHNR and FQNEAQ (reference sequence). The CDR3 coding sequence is TGTGCCAGCAGCTTAAGCAGTCACAATCAGCCCCAGCATTTT. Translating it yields CASSLSSHNQPQHF.

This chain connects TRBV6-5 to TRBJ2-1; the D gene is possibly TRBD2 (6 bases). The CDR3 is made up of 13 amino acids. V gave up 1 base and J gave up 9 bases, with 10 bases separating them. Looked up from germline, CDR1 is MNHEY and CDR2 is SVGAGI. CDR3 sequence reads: CASSYFHGGEQFF. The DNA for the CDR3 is TGTGCCAGCAGTTACTTTCACGGGGGTGAGCAGTTCTTC.

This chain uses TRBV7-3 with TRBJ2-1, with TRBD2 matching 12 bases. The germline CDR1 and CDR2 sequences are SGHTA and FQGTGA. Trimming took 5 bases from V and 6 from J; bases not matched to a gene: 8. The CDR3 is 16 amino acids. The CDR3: CASSPRLAGGSNEQFF. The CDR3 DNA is TGTGCCAGCAGCCCCCGGCTAGCGGGAGGGTCCAATGAGCAGTTCTTC.

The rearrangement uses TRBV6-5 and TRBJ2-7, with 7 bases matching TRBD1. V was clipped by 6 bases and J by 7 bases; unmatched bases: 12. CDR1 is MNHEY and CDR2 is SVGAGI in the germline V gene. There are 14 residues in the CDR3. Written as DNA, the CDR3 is TGTGCCAGCAGCTCGACAGGGTCCCGTACGGAGCAGTACTTC. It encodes CASSSTGSRTEQYF.

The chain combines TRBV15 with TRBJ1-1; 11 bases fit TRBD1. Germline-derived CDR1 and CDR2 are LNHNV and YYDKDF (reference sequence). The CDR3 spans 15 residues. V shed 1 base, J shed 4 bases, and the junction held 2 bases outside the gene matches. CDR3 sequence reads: CATSRAGTGGTEAFF. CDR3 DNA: TGTGCCACCAGCAGAGCCGGGACAGGGGGCACTGAAGCTTTCTTT.

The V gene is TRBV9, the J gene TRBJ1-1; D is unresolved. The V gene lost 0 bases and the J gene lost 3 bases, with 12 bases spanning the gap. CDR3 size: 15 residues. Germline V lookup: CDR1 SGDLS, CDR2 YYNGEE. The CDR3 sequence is CASSVVPTSDTEAFF. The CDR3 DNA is TGTGCCAGCAGCGTAGTCCCGACCAGCGACACTGAAGCTTTCTTT.

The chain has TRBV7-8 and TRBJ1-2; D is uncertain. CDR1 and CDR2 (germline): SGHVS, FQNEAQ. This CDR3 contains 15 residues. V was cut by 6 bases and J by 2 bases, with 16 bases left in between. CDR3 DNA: TGTGCCAGCAGTCTCGCTCCGGGAGCCAACTATGGCTACACCTTC. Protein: CASSLAPGANYGYTF.

CDR3 in DNA: TGTGCCAGCAGCCTACGACAGGGGGTCGTCTCCTACGAGCAGTACTTC. This encodes CASSLRQGVVSYEQYF. This chain joins TRBV11-2 and TRBJ2-7; 9 nucleotides agree with TRBD1. The CDR3 is 16 amino acids. V was clipped by 5 bases and J by 0 bases; unmatched bases: 8. CDR1 and CDR2 from the germline V gene are SGHAT and FQNNGV.

The CDR3 region is CAIQRDRGTDTQYF. The CDR3 DNA sequence: TGTGCCATCCAGAGGGACAGAGGCACAGATACGCAGTATTTT. The gene calls are TRBV6-6 and TRBJ2-3; 7 bases align to TRBD1. V lost 10 bases, J lost 1 base, and 8 bases stayed unmatched. Germline CDR1 reads MNHNY; CDR2 reads SVGAGI (reference sequence). CDR3 size: 14 residues.

The CDR3 sequence is CASRRGLASYNEQFF. The CDR3 region has the DNA TGTGCCAGCAGGAGGGGACTAGCGAGTTACAATGAGCAGTTCTTC. The rearrangement uses TRBV6-6 and TRBJ2-1; 10 positions agree with TRBD2. Germline V gene sequence: CDR1 MNHNY, CDR2 SVGAGI (reference sequence). V was pared by 6 bases and J by 4 bases, with 6 bases of the junction left unmatched. CDR3 length equals 15 residues.

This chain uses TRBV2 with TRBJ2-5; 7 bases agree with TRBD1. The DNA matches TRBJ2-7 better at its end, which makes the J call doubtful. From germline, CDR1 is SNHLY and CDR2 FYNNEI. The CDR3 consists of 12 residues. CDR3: CASSGQGGEQYF. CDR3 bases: TGTGCCAGCAGTGGACAGGGTGGCGAGCAGTACTTC.